The 18 T cell receptor beta chains below were found in one sample sequenced in a study of cytomegalovirus exposure and HLA in healthy donors. The PCR ran on 60 Vbeta and 13 Jbeta primers. The table came from immunoSEQ multiplex PCR; TCRdb's copy has only in-frame clones and leaves some out. The sample holds about 67,000 clones, around four fifths seen once. Material: PBMCs. The receptors here all came from a woman younger than 45 in good health and CMV-seronegative.

The gene calls are TRBV7-8 and TRBJ1-4, with a possible D match to TRBD1 (6 bases). This CDR3 is built from 15 residues. CDR1 SGHVS and CDR2 FQNEAQ come from the germline V gene. V was shortened by 5 bases and J by 5 bases, with 15 bases between the two germline ends. As DNA, the CDR3 is TGTGCCAGCAGCCGCCGGGGACACGGAAATGAAAAACTGTTTTTT. Translating it yields CASSRRGHGNEKLFF.

The V call is TRBV5-1, the J call TRBJ2-5, with unresolved D. The CDR3 has 14 amino acids. The germline V gene has CDR1 SGHRS and CDR2 YFSETQ. Trimming pared 2 bases from V and 5 bases from J, leaving 13 bases between. The CDR3 nucleotides are TGCGCCAGCAGCTTCCTTGGGCCCAGGGAGACCCAGTACTTC. Translated, it gives CASSFLGPRETQYF.

The rearrangement uses TRBV5-4 and TRBJ2-1; 9 bases align to TRBD2. With 3 bases clipped from V and 4 bases from J, the junction kept 20 bases outside the gene matches. Germline CDR1 is SGHNT and CDR2 is YYREEE (reference sequence). This CDR3 has 20 amino acids. Here the CDR3 reads CASSSRSGGRVLRVYNEQFF. The DNA for the CDR3 is TGTGCCAGCAGCTCCCGGTCCGGCGGGAGGGTCTTACGGGTATACAATGAGCAGTTCTTC.

The V and J genes are TRBV5-6 and TRBJ1-5; D might be TRBD1 (5 bases). CDR1 is SGHDT and CDR2 is YYEEEE in the germline V gene. This CDR3 has 15 amino acids. V lost 3 bases and J lost 10, with 20 bases in between. The CDR3 coding sequence is TGTGCCAGCAGCTACTCCGGGACTGTAGGATTTCCCCAGCATTTT. The encoded protein is CASSYSGTVGFPQHF.

V is TRBV7-9 and J is TRBJ1-6; D may be TRBD1 (5 bases). With 5 bases removed from V and 7 bases from J, the gap between germline ends came to 9 bases. Germline V gene lookup returns CDR1 SEHNR and CDR2 FQNEAQ (reference sequence). The CDR3 runs to 13 residues. In DNA form, the CDR3 reads TGTGCCAGCAGCCCACGACAGAATTCACCCCTCCACTTT. Amino acids: CASSPRQNSPLHF.

The rearrangement links TRBV7-2 to TRBJ2-1; 10 bases are shared with TRBD1. The CDR3 is 16 residues long. With 5 bases clipped from V and 1 base from J, the junction kept 5 bases outside the gene matches. CDR1 is SGHTA and CDR2 is FQGNSA in the germline V gene. This CDR3 reads CASSRRQGASYNEQFF. The CDR3 coding sequence is TGTGCCAGCAGCAGAAGACAGGGGGCTTCCTACAATGAGCAGTTCTTC.

The gene calls are TRBV7-2 and TRBJ1-1; no definite D call. The CDR3 has 12 residues. CDR1 and CDR2 (germline): SGHTA, FQGNSA. V was pared by 2 bases and J by 10 bases, with 11 bases between. The DNA for the CDR3 is TGTGCCAGCAGCTTAATGAGCCCCGGAGCTTTCTTT. Residues: CASSLMSPGAFF.

The gene calls are TRBV6-6 and TRBJ2-1; 8 nucleotides match TRBD2. The length of the CDR3 is 16 residues. V dropped 8 bases and J dropped 4; count of bases not matched to a gene: 13. The V gene's germline CDR1 is MNHNY and CDR2 SVGAGI (reference sequence). The CDR3 bases are TGTGCCAGCCTCCCCTCGGGGGGGGCCCTTTACAATGAGCAGTTCTTC. Protein sequence: CASLPSGGALYNEQFF.

The J gene is TRBJ2-1, the V gene TRBV5-1; 8 bases are shared with TRBD2. V gave up 0 bases and J gave up 8 bases; unmatched junction bases: 7. From germline, CDR1 is SGHRS and CDR2 YFSETQ. The CDR3 consists of 15 residues. The CDR3 bases are TGCGCCAGCAGCTTGGTCGGGACTAGTCGGGATGAGCAGTTCTTC. Its protein product is CASSLVGTSRDEQFF. The full variable domain, completed using reference TRBV5-1 and TRBJ2-1, is KAGVTQTPRYLIKTRGQQVTLSCSPISGHRSVSWYQQTPGQGLQFLFEYFSETQRNKGNFPGRFSGRQFSNSRSEMNVSTLELGDSALYLCASSLVGTSRDEQFFGPGTRLTVL.

This chain joins TRBV6-1 and TRBJ1-5; D might be TRBD1 (5 bases). V dropped 11 bases and J dropped 1 base, with 18 bases sitting between them. This CDR3 contains 15 residues. Germline V CDR1 and CDR2: MNHNS, SASEGT. CDR3 sequence (DNA): TGTGCCGCCCTCCAGGGCGGTCGCAGCAATCAGCCCCAGCATTTT. This translates into CAALQGGRSNQPQHF.

This chain uses TRBV27 with TRBJ2-7, with 10 positions matching TRBD1. Germline CDR1 is MNHEY and CDR2 is SMNVEV (reference sequence). With V trimmed by 5 bases and J by 9 bases, 10 bases remained unmatched. This CDR3 comprises 14 residues. The CDR3: CASSSPDRGQWQYF. The DNA for the CDR3 is TGTGCCAGCAGTAGCCCCGACAGGGGGCAATGGCAGTACTTC.

V is TRBV6-5 and J is TRBJ1-1; perhaps TRBD1 as D (6 bases). The CDR3 is made up of 14 amino acids. The germline CDR1 and CDR2 sequences are MNHEY and SVGAGI. V lost 2 bases, J lost 4 bases, and 11 bases lay in between. Here the CDR3 DNA reads TGTGCCAGCAGTTACAGCCGGGGGGCCACTGAAGCTTTCTTT. Amino acid sequence: CASSYSRGATEAFF.

This chain connects TRBV29-1 to TRBJ2-1; the match to TRBD2 covers 8 bases. CDR1 is SQVTM, CDR2 ANQGSEA, per germline. CDR3 length: 15 amino acids. Germline trimming cut 7 bases from V and 1 base from J; bases unmatched to any gene: 9. The CDR3 reads CSGAKSGSSYNEQFF. The CDR3, as DNA: TGCAGCGGCGCCAAAAGCGGGAGTTCCTACAATGAGCAGTTCTTC.

Only a few counts were recorded for this clone. This chain links TRBV6-1 with TRBJ1-3; D possibly corresponds to TRBD1 (5 bases). The CDR3 has 13 amino acids. CDR1 MNHNS and CDR2 SASEGT come from the germline V gene. V lost 2 bases, J lost 8 bases, and 10 bases lay in between. CDR3 in amino acids: CASSENPRDTIYF. CDR3 nucleotides: TGTGCCAGCAGTGAAAACCCCAGGGACACCATATATTTT.

This clone was counted a single time. V is TRBV2 and J is TRBJ1-6; TRBD1 agrees at 8 bases. The V gene end was trimmed by 6 bases and the J gene end by 9 bases; junction bases not matched to a gene: 10. The CDR3 spans 15 residues. Germline loops: CDR1 SNHLY, CDR2 FYNNEI. The CDR3 loop is CASRQGDLKGSPLHF. In nucleotides, the CDR3 is TGTGCCAGCAGACAGGGGGATCTGAAAGGTTCACCCCTCCACTTT.

The chain is built from TRBV28 and TRBJ2-3, with TRBD1 matching 8 bases. Unmatched junction bases numbered 23, after V lost 6 bases and J lost 6 bases. Germline CDR1 reads MDHEN; CDR2 reads SYDVKM. This CDR3 has 19 residues. In nucleotides, the CDR3 is TGTGCCAGCAGCCAGGGGGCCCTACTAGGGCGTGCCGCCGCGGATACGCAGTATTTT. It yields the protein CASSQGALLGRAAADTQYF.

This clone was picked up one time. The chain combines TRBV2 with TRBJ2-1, with TRBD2 matching over 10 bases. Germline CDR1 reads SNHLY; CDR2 reads FYNNEI. This CDR3 contains 14 residues. Trimming took 6 bases from V and 4 from J; bases not matched to a gene: 3. Here the CDR3 reads CASRLAGEYNEQFF. The CDR3 DNA reads as TGTGCCAGCAGGCTAGCGGGAGAGTACAATGAGCAGTTCTTC. Drawing the rest from reference TRBV2 and TRBJ2-1, the complete variable domain is EPEVTQTPSHQVTQMGQEVILRCVPISNHLYFYWYRQILGQKVEFLVSFYNNEISEKSEIFDDQFSVERPDGSNFTLKIRSTKLEDSAMYFCASRLAGEYNEQFFGPGTRLTVL.

The genes are TRBV30 and TRBJ2-2, with D possibly being TRBD1 (5 bases). The germline CDR1 and CDR2 sequences are GTSNPN and SVGIG (reference sequence). The CDR3 has 15 residues. Trimming pared 7 bases from V and 4 bases from J, leaving 19 bases between. The CDR3 region is CALGPVQTRTGELFF. CDR3 DNA sequence: TGTGCCTTGGGGCCGGTACAGACGCGCACCGGGGAGCTGTTTTTT. The full variable domain, rest sourced from reference TRBV30 and TRBJ2-2, is SQTIHQWPATLVQPVGSPLSLECTVEGTSNPNLYWYRQAAGRGLQLLFYSVGIGQISSEVPQNLSASRPQDRQFILSSKKLLLSDSGFYLCALGPVQTRTGELFFGEGSRLTVL.